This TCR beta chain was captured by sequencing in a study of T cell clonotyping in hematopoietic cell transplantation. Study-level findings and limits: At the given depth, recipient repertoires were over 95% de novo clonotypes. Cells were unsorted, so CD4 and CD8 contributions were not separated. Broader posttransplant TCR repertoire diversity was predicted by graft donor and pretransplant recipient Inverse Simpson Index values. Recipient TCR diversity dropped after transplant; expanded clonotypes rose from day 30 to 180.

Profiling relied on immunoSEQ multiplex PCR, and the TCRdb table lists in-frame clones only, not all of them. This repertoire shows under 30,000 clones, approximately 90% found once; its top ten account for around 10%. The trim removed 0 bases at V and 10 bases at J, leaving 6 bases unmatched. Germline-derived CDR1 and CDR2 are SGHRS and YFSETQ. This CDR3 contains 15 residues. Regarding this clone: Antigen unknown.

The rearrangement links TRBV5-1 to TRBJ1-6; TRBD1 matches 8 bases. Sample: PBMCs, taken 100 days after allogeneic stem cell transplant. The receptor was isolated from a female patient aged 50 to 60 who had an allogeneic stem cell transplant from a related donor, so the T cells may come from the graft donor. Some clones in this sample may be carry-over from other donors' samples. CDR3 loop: CASSLAGQGRSPLHF. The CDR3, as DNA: TGCGCCAGCAGCTTGGCCGGACAGGGAAGATCACCCCTCCACTTT.